The rows below give T cell receptor beta chains drawn from one sample of a study of blood T cell repertoires in COVID-19. Data came from immunoSEQ multiplex PCR; TCRdb stores just in-frame clones and leaves some out. The table lists some 530,000 clones, 80% to 90% of them singletons. Input material: peripheral blood. The receptors originated from a human donor in a cohort sampled during active COVID-19. The CDR3 runs from the conserved cysteine through the conserved F or W. The D gene is left open where the match is weak. Part of the rows lack a size; the others show once, few, many or a class for expanded clones.

V gene	J gene	clone size	D gene	CDR3 protein	CDR3 DNA
TRBV28	TRBJ1-2	-	TRBD1	CASSLEPGQGSDGYTF	TGTGCCAGCAGTTTAGAGCCGGGACAGGGGAGCGACGGCTACACCTTC
TRBV6-5	TRBJ2-7	-	-	CASSFSYEQYF	TGTGCCAGCAGCTTTTCCTACGAGCAGTACTTC
TRBV6-5	TRBJ1-1	-	-	CASSYARGNTEAFF	TGTGCCAGCAGTTATGCCCGGGGGAACACTGAAGCTTTCTTT
TRBV5-1	TRBJ1-2	-	-	CASSPARLGYGYTF	TGCGCCAGCAGCCCCGCGAGGCTTGGGTATGGCTACACCTTC
TRBV6-6	TRBJ1-1	-	TRBD1	CASSPTGGTTEAFF	TGTGCCAGCAGCCCGACAGGGGGCACGACTGAAGCTTTCTTT
TRBV7-2	TRBJ2-1	once	TRBD2	CASSLTPSGSRNEQFF	TGTGCCAGCAGCTTAACTCCTAGCGGGAGTCGGAATGAGCAGTTCTTC
TRBV25-1	TRBJ2-1	-	TRBD2	CASSLQGLAGGNNEQFF	TGTGCCAGCAGTTTACAAGGACTAGCGGGAGGTAACAATGAGCAGTTCTTC
TRBV30	TRBJ2-7	-	TRBD1	CAWSARDRGSYEQYF	TGTGCCTGGAGTGCTCGGGACAGGGGATCTTACGAGCAGTACTTC
TRBV7-2	TRBJ2-1	-	TRBD1	CASSLQGTGGYNEQFF	TGTGCCAGCAGCTTACAAGGGACAGGGGGCTACAATGAGCAGTTCTTC
TRBV6-2/TRBV6-3	TRBJ1-6	-	-	CASSSWGVGSPLHF	TGTGCCAGCAGTTCTTGGGGGGTCGGATCACCCCTCCACTTT
TRBV6-6	TRBJ2-2	-	-	CASREGHTGELFF	TGTGCCAGCAGAGAGGGCCACACCGGGGAGCTGTTTTTT
TRBV5-1	TRBJ1-1	-	-	CASSSTRTEHTEAFF	TGCGCCAGCAGCTCAACTCGGACAGAACACACTGAAGCTTTCTTT
TRBV7-9	TRBJ2-1	-	-	CASSLEGRVNEQFF	TGTGCCAGCAGCTTAGAAGGCAGGGTCAATGAGCAGTTCTTC
TRBV12-5	TRBJ2-6	-	TRBD1	CASGLGQGIFAGANVLTF	TGTGCTAGTGGTTTGGGACAGGGGATTTTTGCTGGGGCCAACGTCCTGACTTTC
TRBV6-5	TRBJ2-5	-	-	CASSLGLAEKETQYF	TGTGCCAGCAGTCTCGGGTTAGCGGAAAAAGAGACCCAGTACTTC
TRBV11-2	TRBJ2-7	-	TRBD2	CASSFISGSSEQYF	TGTGCCAGCAGCTTTATTAGCGGGAGTAGCGAGCAGTACTTC
TRBV19	TRBJ1-5	-	-	CASSIVVGSNQPQHF	TGTGCCAGTAGTATAGTCGTGGGCAGCAATCAGCCCCAGCATTTT
TRBV7-2	TRBJ2-7	-	TRBD1	CASSSRRGLTYEQYF	TGTGCCAGCAGCTCTCGAAGGGGGCTCACCTACGAGCAGTACTTC
TRBV29-1	TRBJ2-1	-	-	CSVYSYNEQFF	TGCAGCGTGTACTCCTACAATGAGCAGTTCTTC
TRBV18	TRBJ1-5	-	-	CASSLEAFNQPQHF	TGTGCCAGCTCACTCGAGGCCTTCAATCAGCCCCAGCATTTT
TRBV18	TRBJ1-6	-	-	CASSPYAGQLQPLHF	TGTGCCAGCTCACCCTATGCTGGACAGCTGCAACCCCTCCACTTT
TRBV14	TRBJ2-7	-	TRBD2	CASSQRVASGTRWSSYEQYF	TGTGCCAGCAGCCAACGCGTCGCTAGCGGGACCAGGTGGAGCTCCTACGAGCAGTACTTC
TRBV28	TRBJ1-4	-	-	CASSLGGSNEKLFF	TGTGCCAGCAGTTTGGGGGGATCCAATGAAAAACTGTTTTTT
TRBV11-3	TRBJ2-7	few	TRBD1	CASSRQGSYEQYF	TGTGCCAGCAGCCGACAGGGGTCCTACGAGCAGTACTTC
TRBV29-1	TRBJ2-7	-	-	CSVDEWSEQYF	TGCAGCGTTGATGAGTGGAGTGAGCAGTACTTC
TRBV6-5	TRBJ1-3	-	-	CASSYSWASGNTIYF	TGTGCCAGCAGTTACTCATGGGCCTCTGGAAACACCATATATTTT